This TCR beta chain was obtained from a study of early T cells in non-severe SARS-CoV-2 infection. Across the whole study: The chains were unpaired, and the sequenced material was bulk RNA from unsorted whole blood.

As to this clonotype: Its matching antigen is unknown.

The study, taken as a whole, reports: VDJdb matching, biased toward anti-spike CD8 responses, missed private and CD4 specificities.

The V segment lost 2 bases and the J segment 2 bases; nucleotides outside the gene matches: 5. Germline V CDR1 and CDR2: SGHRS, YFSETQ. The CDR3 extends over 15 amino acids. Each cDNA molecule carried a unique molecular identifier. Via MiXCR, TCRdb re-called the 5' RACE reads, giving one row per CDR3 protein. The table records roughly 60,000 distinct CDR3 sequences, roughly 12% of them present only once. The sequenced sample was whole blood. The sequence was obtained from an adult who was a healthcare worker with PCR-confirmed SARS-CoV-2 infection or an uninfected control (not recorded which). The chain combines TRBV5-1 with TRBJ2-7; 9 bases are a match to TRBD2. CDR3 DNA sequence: TGCGCCAGCAGCTTTTCTAGCGGGAAACCCTACGAGCAGTACTTC. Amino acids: CASSFSSGKPYEQYF.